This T cell receptor (beta chain) originates from a study of cytomegalovirus exposure and HLA in healthy donors. Overall study context: Researchers found that about four fifths of fewer than 450 genotyped donors fell within the Caucasian-associated ancestry cluster. Study-wide results and caveats: TRBV6-2, TRBV6-3 and some other V segments were unresolvable in 87-base-pair reads. TCR beta sequences reportedly predicted the HLA-A and HLA-B alleles of most subjects accurately.

Regarding this clone: Its antigen is not known.

This cohort consisted of healthy bone marrow donors. Germline assignment: CDR1 SGHNT and CDR2 YYREEE (reference sequence). V shed 6 bases, J shed 3 bases, and the junction held 15 bases outside the gene matches. The CDR3 is made up of 16 amino acids. The PCR ran on 60 Vbeta and 13 Jbeta primers. The protocol was immunoSEQ multiplex PCR, while the TCRdb copy is restricted to in-frame clones and leaves out a portion. Found here are about 130,000 clones, about 80% of them singletons; the top ten hold more than 3.5%. The chain recombines TRBV5-4 with TRBJ2-7, with TRBD2 identical over 7 bases. Sequences were obtained from PBMCs. This clonotype was sampled from a woman between 35 and 50 years old in good health and CMV-seropositive. The DNA for the CDR3 is TGTGCCAGCACCGTCACGGGGGGACGCCTCCACTACGAGCAGTACTTC. Its protein is CASTVTGGRLHYEQYF. Full variable domain (outside the CDR3, taken from reference TRBV5-4 and TRBJ2-7): ETGVTQSPTHLIKTRGQQVTLRCSSQSGHNTVSWYQQALGQGPQFIFQYYREEENGRGNFPPRFSGLQFPNYSSELNVNALELDDSALYLCASTVTGGRLHYEQYFGPGTRLTVT.